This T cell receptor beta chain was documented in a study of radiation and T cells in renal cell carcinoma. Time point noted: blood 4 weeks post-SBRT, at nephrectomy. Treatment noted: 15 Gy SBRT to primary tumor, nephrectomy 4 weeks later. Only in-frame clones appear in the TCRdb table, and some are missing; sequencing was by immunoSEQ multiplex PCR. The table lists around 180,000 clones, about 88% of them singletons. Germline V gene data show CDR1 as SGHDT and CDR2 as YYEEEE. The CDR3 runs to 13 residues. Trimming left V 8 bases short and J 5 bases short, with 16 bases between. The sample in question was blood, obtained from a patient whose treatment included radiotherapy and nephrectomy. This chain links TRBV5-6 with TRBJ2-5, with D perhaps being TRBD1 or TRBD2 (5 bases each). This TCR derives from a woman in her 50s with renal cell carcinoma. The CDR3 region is CASTGRRRETQYF. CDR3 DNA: TGTGCCAGTACGGGACGCCGACGGGAGACCCAGTACTTC.